The 9 T cell receptor beta chains below come from one sample, sequenced in a study of cytomegalovirus exposure and HLA in healthy donors. PCR primers comprised 60 Vbeta and 13 Jbeta primers. Here immunoSEQ multiplex PCR was the method, and the copy in TCRdb shows in-frame clones only, minus some. The table has around 130,000 clones, around 80% seen once. The sequencing sample was made of PBMCs. These receptors originate from a man in his thirties or forties in good health and CMV-seronegative.

The genes are TRBV7-9 and TRBJ2-5, with D possibly TRBD2 on 6 matching bases. The CDR3 consists of 16 residues. V lost 5 bases, J lost 4 bases, and 20 bases lay in between. Germline V lookup: CDR1 SEHNR, CDR2 FQNEAQ (reference sequence). This CDR3 reads CASSRYPGVGIETQYF. For the CDR3, the DNA is TGTGCCAGCAGCCGGTACCCGGGAGTTGGGATAGAGACCCAGTACTTC.

This chain connects TRBV2 to TRBJ1-4; a possible D gene is TRBD1 (6 bases). Germline assignment: CDR1 SNHLY and CDR2 FYNNEI. V was clipped by 6 bases and J by 5 bases, with 13 bases between them. The CDR3 consists of 14 residues. The CDR3 protein is CASREDSKNEKLFF. In nucleotides, the CDR3 is TGTGCCAGCAGAGAGGACAGTAAAAATGAAAAACTGTTTTTT.

The chain recombines TRBV7-6 with TRBJ2-1; 14 bases match TRBD2. This CDR3 is built from 18 residues. Germline loops: CDR1 SGHVS, CDR2 FNYEAQ. V dropped 3 bases and J dropped 8; count of bases not matched to a gene: 12. Written as DNA, the CDR3 is TGTGCCAGCAGCTTGAGAGGAAGGCCGGGACTAGCGGGAGATGAGCAGTTCTTC. Protein: CASSLRGRPGLAGDEQFF.

The chain is built from TRBV6-6 and TRBJ2-7, with a tentative D call TRBD2 (5 bases). The ends were cut back, 5 bases at V and 1 base at J, with 18 bases in the middle. This CDR3 contains 16 residues. The germline V gene encodes CDR1 MNHNY and CDR2 SVGAGI (reference sequence). The CDR3 spells CASSGLQASGSYEQYF. The CDR3 DNA follows: TGTGCCAGCAGTGGCCTTCAGGCCAGCGGTTCCTACGAGCAGTACTTC.

The genes are TRBV10-3 and TRBJ1-2, with 7 bases that match TRBD1. CDR3 size: 15 residues. Germline V gene data show CDR1 as ENHRY and CDR2 as SYGVKD. J gave up 8 bases and V 6 bases, and 15 bases lay outside the gene matches. The CDR3 DNA is TGTGCCATCAGCGCGACCGGGACAGAGAGTAGAGGCTACACCTTC. Amino acids: CAISATGTESRGYTF.

This clone appeared once. This rearrangement joins TRBV27 to TRBJ2-1; D call uncertain. Looked up from germline, CDR1 is MNHEY and CDR2 is SMNVEV (reference sequence). The CDR3 loop spans 15 amino acids. Trimming left V 9 bases short and J 0 bases short, with 15 bases between. The CDR3 protein is CASSSRSSSYNEQFF. The CDR3 DNA sequence: TGTGCCAGTTCCTCTAGATCAAGCTCCTACAATGAGCAGTTCTTC.

The chain combines TRBV4-3 with TRBJ2-5; 10 bases align to TRBD1. CDR1 and CDR2 (germline): LGHNA, YSLEER. The CDR3 runs to 16 residues. V was clipped by 0 bases and J by 2 bases; unmatched bases: 3. CDR3 sequence reads: CASSQDRTGGQETQYF. The CDR3 DNA is TGCGCCAGCAGCCAAGATCGGACAGGGGGGCAAGAGACCCAGTACTTC.

This clone was counted only a few times. The CDR3 protein is CASSHPQGKGEQYF. DNA of the CDR3: TGTGCCAGCAGCCATCCCCAGGGAAAGGGCGAGCAGTACTTC. The chain recombines TRBV7-2 with TRBJ2-7, with TRBD1 as a possible D gene (5 bases). This CDR3 is built from 14 residues. V lost 5 bases and J 6 bases, leaving 17 bases between the germline ends. Germline CDR1 and CDR2: SGHTA and FQGNSA.

A remark on this clone: Other DNA sequences from this sample encode an identical CDR3 as well. The chain recombines TRBV28 with TRBJ2-7; D perhaps matches TRBD2 (6 bases). The V and J ends lost 6 bases and 4 bases respectively, with 10 bases between them. Germline CDR1 reads MDHEN; CDR2 reads SYDVKM. This CDR3 is 12 amino acids long. The CDR3 bases are TGTGCCAGCAGCTTAGGAGGGTACGAGCAGTACTTC. The encoded protein is CASSLGGYEQYF.